This T cell receptor beta chain was documented in a study of T-cell reconstitution after alpha-beta-depleted transplantation in children. Regarding the study as a whole: Newly produced T cells mostly provided counts and TCRbeta diversity after one year, as hyperexpanded clones declined. Two months or so post-transplant, alpha-beta T cells reportedly derived from several hundred expanded graft clones. At day 60, the high TCRbeta diversity found in some patients originated from recipient T cells and thymic progenitors that had survived.

To note about this clonotype: Its antigen is unidentified. A single base separates this from a much larger clone, so it may be a read error.

Germline V gene lookup returns CDR1 SGHAT and CDR2 FQDESV (reference sequence). The CDR3 runs 12 residues. Trimming stripped 5 bases from V and 1 base from J, with 5 bases between. Library preparation (for TCRbeta) was performed with unique molecular identifiers. TCRdb re-called the PCR reads with MiXCR, one entry per CDR3 protein. The sample lists 110,000 or so distinct CDR3 sequences; 5% to 7% were seen once. This chain connects TRBV11-1 to TRBJ1-1; no reliable D call. The receptor's source is a male patient between 2 and 10 years old who had a stem cell transplant for acute lymphoblastic leukemia, so the T cells may come from the graft donor. This sample comprised PBMCs, mostly from graft donor cells, obtained 360 days after TCRalphabeta/CD19-depleted stem cell transplant. The CDR3 loop is CASSLQNTEAFF. The CDR3, as DNA: TGTGCCAGCAGCCTACAGAACACTGAAGCTTTCTTT. Supplemented by reference TRBV11-1 and TRBJ1-1, the full variable domain reads EAEVAQSPRYKITEKSQAVAFWCDPISGHATLYWYRQILGQGPELLVQFQDESVVDDSQLPKDRFSAERLKGVDSTLKIQPAELGDSAMYLCASSLQNTEAFFGQGTRLTVV.